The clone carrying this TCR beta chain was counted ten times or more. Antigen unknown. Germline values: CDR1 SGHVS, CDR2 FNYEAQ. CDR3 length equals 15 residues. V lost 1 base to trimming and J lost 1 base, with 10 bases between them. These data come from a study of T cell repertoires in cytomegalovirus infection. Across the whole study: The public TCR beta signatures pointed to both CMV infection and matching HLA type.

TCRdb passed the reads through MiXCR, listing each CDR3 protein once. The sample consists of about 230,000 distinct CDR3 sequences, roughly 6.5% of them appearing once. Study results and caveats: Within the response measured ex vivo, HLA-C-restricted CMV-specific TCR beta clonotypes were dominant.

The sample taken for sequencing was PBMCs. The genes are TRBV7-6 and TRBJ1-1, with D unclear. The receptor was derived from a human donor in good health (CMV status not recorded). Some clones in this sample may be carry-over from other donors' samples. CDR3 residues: CASSLVDIPNTEAFF. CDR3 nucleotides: TGTGCCAGCAGCTTAGTCGACATCCCGAACACTGAAGCTTTCTTT.